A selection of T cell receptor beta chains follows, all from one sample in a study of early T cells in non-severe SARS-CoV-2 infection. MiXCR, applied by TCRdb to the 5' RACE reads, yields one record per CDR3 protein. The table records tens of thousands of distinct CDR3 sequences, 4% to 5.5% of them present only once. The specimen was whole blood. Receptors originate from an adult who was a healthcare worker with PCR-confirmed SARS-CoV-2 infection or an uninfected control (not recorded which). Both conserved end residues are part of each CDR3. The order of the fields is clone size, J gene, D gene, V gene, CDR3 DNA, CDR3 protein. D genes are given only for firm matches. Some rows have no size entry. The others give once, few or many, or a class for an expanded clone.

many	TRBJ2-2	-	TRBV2	TGTGCCAGCAGTGAAATGGCAGAAAGCACCGGGGAGCTGTTTTTT	CASSEMAESTGELFF
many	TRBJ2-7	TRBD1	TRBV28	TGTGCCAGCAGTCCCCCGGACAGGTACGAGCAGTACTTC	CASSPPDRYEQYF
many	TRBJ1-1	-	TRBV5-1	TGCGCCAGCAGCTTGATAAACTCGCACACTGAAGCTTTCTTT	CASSLINSHTEAFF
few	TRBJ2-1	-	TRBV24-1	TGTGCCACCAGTGATTCTGGGAGGCAGGGAAGCTCCTACAATGAGCAGTTCTTC	CATSDSGRQGSSYNEQFF
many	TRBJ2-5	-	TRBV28	TGTGCCAGCAGTCAGATAGCGGAGGAGACCCAGTACTTC	CASSQIAEETQYF
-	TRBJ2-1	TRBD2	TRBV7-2	TGTGCCAGCAGCGCCCGACTAGCGGGAGGGCATGAGCAGTTCTTC	CASSARLAGGHEQFF
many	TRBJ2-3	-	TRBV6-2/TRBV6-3	TGTGCCAGCAGTTACTCCGGTCTTCAGTATTTT	CASSYSGLQYF
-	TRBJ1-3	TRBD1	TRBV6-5	TGTGCCAGCAGCCCTACAGGGGCGTCTGGAAACACCATATATTTT	CASSPTGASGNTIYF
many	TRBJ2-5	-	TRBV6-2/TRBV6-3	TGTGCCAGCGGGCCCTCGGACAGACAAGAGACCCAGTACTTC	CASGPSDRQETQYF
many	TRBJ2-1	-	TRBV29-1	TGCAGCGTTGAAGTAGGCGGGTTCTCCTACAATGAGCAGTTCTTC	CSVEVGGFSYNEQFF